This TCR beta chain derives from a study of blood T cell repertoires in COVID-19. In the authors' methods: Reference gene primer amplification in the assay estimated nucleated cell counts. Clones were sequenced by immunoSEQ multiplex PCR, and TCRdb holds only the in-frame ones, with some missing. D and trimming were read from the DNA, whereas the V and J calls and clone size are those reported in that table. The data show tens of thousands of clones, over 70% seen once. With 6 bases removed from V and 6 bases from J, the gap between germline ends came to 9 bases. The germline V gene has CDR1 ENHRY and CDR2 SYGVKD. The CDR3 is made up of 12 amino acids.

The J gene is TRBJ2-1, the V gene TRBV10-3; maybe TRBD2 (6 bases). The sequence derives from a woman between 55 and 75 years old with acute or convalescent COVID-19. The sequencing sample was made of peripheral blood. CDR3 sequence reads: CAISPTSNEQFF. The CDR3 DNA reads TGTGCCATCAGCCCGACTAGCAATGAGCAGTTCTTC.